This T cell receptor beta chain was obtained from a study of T cell responses to AZD1222 COVID-19 vaccine. The CDR3 loop spans 19 amino acids. CDR1 is MGHRA and CDR2 is YSYEKL in the germline V gene. V lost 5 bases and J lost 3, with 26 bases in between. The method was immunoSEQ multiplex PCR; TCRdb's version includes in-frame clones alone and lacks a portion of them. The table shows about 140,000 clones, with 92% occurring only once. A note on this clone: The antigen remains unidentified.

Study conclusions and caveats: Unmutated variant regions are reportedly the target of nearly half of TCRs that are spike-specific.

V is TRBV4-1 and J is TRBJ2-1, with a possible D match to TRBD2 (7 bases). The sample consisted of peripheral blood, taken 28 days after the second AZD1222 dose. This clonotype was sampled from an adult who received the AZD1222 COVID-19 vaccine. The CDR3 coding sequence is TGCGCCAGCAGCGAAAGATCCCCGAGGGGCGGGGGCATCTACAATGAGCAGTTCTTC. This encodes CASSERSPRGGGIYNEQFF.